This TCR beta chain is drawn from a study of blood T cells in healthy people across ages. Study context: Template switching caught about one barcoded beta molecule for each two T cells.

Findings and caveats of the study: A greater number of naive CD4+ cells and higher diversity distinguished long-lived donors from aged donors. Any changes in expanded clonotypes were possibly confounded, as donor CMV status remained unknown.

Germline-derived CDR1 and CDR2 are DFQATT and SNEGSKA (reference sequence). This CDR3 has 16 amino acids. V was clipped by 2 bases and J by 0 bases; unmatched bases: 8. Using a J-beta primer mix together with a sample-barcoded 5' primer, a second PCR was run for roughly 7 to 11 cycles. The template-switch adaptor, which had 12 random nucleotides, put a tag on each cDNA molecule. Each CDR3 protein gets one entry after TCRdb re-called the 5' RACE reads with MiXCR. The data contain approximately 2,000,000 distinct CDR3 sequences, 30% to 40% of them singletons. A remark on this clonotype: Its antigen is unknown.

This TCR came from a human donor in good health. V gene TRBV20-1 combines with J gene TRBJ2-3; 7 bases line up with TRBD1. The sequencing input was blood. CDR3 sequence reads: CSARRRGLPSTDTQYF. In DNA form, the CDR3 reads TGCAGTGCTAGAAGAAGGGGGCTCCCCAGCACAGATACGCAGTATTTT.